Listed here are 7 T cell receptor beta chains from one sample, sequenced in a study of CXCR3-negative and CXCR3-positive naive CD8 T cells. Broader study findings: Researchers report that CXCR3-positive naive cells carry more hydrophobic TRB CDR3s than CXCR3-negative naive cells.

Researchers prepared the TRB cDNA libraries using 5' RACE with UMI labels. TCRdb re-called the 5' RACE reads and shows each CDR3 protein once, DNA omitted. Here the sample table reports thousands of distinct CDR3 sequences. What these receptors recognize is not known. Specimen: naive CXCR3+ CD8+ T cells from blood. Specified subset: CD45RO-CCR7+CD27+CD95- naive CD8+ T cells expressing CXCR3 (TNR3+). The source is a human donor in good health. Some clones in this sample may be carry-over from other donors' samples.

The chain employs TRBV12-3 or TRBV12-4 and TRBJ2-5; checking the TCRdb D call of TRBD1 is not possible without DNA. The CDR3 sequence is 15 residues long. CDR3 amino acids: CASSPRDRYQETQYF.

The genes are TRBV29-1 and TRBJ2-5; TCRdb designates TRBD1, a call that cannot be tested without DNA. CDR1 and CDR2 (germline): SQVTM, ANQGSEA. The CDR3 is 13 amino acids. The CDR3 is CSVQQGILETQYF.

This rearrangement joins TRBV7-9 to TRBJ1-2; there is no DNA to check the TCRdb D call of TRBD1. This CDR3 comprises 13 residues. Germline V gives CDR1 SEHNR, CDR2 FQNEAQ (reference sequence). The CDR3 reads CASSPYGTFGYTF.

This clonotype shows up as medium-sized by frequency. The V gene is TRBV29-1, the J gene TRBJ2-5; TCRdb proposes TRBD2, but this gene call is untestable without DNA. Germline assignment: CDR1 SQVTM and CDR2 ANQGSEA. This CDR3 region has 17 residues. Here the CDR3 reads CSVDYKGPIRSQETQYF.

Its frequency marks this clonotype as medium-sized. The V gene is TRBV11-3, the J gene TRBJ2-1; TCRdb gives TRBD2 as the D gene, but with no DNA this cannot be confirmed. Looked up from germline, CDR1 is SGHNT and CDR2 is YENEEA. The CDR3 spans 17 residues. This chain's CDR3 is CASSPTPGTSATNEQFF. Complete variable domain (other parts from reference TRBV11-3 and TRBJ2-1): EAGVVQSPRYKIIEKKQPVAFWCNPISGHNTLYWYLQNLGQGPELLIRYENEEAVDDSQLPKDRFSAERLKGVDSTLKIQPAELGDSAVYLCASSPTPGTSATNEQFFGPGTRLTVL.

By frequency, this clonotype registers medium-sized. This sequence joins TRBV20-1 and TRBJ2-1. Germline V gene sequence: CDR1 DFQATT, CDR2 SNEGSKA (reference sequence). There are 16 residues in the CDR3. The CDR3 loop is CSARDHGGSSYNEQFF.

The V and J genes are TRBV29-1 and TRBJ1-2; TCRdb designates TRBD1, a call that cannot be tested without DNA. Germline CDR1 reads SQVTM; CDR2 reads ANQGSEA. The CDR3 runs to 14 residues. This CDR3 is CSVEGGGQVYGYTF. Supplemented by reference TRBV29-1 and TRBJ1-2, the full variable domain reads SAVISQKPSRDICQRGTSLTIQCQVDSQVTMMFWYRQQPGQSLTLIATANQGSEATYESGFVIDKFPISRPNLTFSTLTVSNMSPEDSSIYLCSVEGGGQVYGYTFGSGTRLTVV.